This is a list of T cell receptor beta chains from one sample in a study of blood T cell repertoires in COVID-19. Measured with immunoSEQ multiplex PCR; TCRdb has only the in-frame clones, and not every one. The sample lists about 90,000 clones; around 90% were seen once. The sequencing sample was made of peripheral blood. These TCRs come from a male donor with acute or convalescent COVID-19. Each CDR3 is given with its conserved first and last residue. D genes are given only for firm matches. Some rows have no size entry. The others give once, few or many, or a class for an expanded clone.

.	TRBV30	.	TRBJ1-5	TGTGCCTGGAGTGTACAGGGCCAGAATCAGCCCCAGCATTTT	CAWSVQGQNQPQHF
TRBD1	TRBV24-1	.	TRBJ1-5	TGTGCCACCAGTGATTTGGTGTCGGGGCAGGGGGCGGCTCAGCCCCAGCATTTT	CATSDLVSGQGAAQPQHF
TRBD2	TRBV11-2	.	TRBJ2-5	TGTGCCAGCAGCTTTATGCGGGGGGGCCGGGAGACCCAGTACTTC	CASSFMRGGRETQYF
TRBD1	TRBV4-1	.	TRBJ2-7	TGCGCCAGCAGCCACCCTGGACAGGCGACCTACGAGCAGTACTTC	CASSHPGQATYEQYF
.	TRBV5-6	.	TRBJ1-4	TGTGCCAGCAGCTTGCGGCAGGGCGGCGAAAAACTGTTTTTT	CASSLRQGGEKLFF
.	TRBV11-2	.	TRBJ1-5	TGTGCCAGCAGCTTAGAGAGAGGTCAGCCCCAGCATTTT	CASSLERGQPQHF
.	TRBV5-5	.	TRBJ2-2	TGTGCCAGCAGCTTCACAGGGTCCGCGAGCACCGGGGAGCTGTTTTTT	CASSFTGSASTGELFF
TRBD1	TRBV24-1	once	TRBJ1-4	TGTGCCACCAGTGATTCGCGCCCTGACAGGGAGAAACTGTTTTTT	CATSDSRPDREKLFF
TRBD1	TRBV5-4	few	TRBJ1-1	TGTGCCAGCAGCTTCACTCTCGGGACAGCCTTGAACACTGAAGCTTTCTTT	CASSFTLGTALNTEAFF
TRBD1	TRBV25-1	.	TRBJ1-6	TGTGCCAGCAAGAGCATGGGACAGGGGAATTCACCCCTCCACTTT	CASKSMGQGNSPLHF
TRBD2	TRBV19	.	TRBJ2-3	TGTGCCAGTACCCCTGGGGGGATGTTAGCGGGGATAACAGATACGCAGTATTTT	CASTPGGMLAGITDTQYF
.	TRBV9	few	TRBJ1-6	TGTGCCAGCAGCGTAGTGGCTCTTAATTCACCCCTCCACTTT	CASSVVALNSPLHF
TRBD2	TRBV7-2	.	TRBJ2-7	TGTGCCAGCACCGAAGAACTAGCGGGGAATACCTACGAGCAGTACTTC	CASTEELAGNTYEQYF
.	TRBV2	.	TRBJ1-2	TGTGCCAGCAGTTCCTACGGTAGACAAGGCTACACCTTC	CASSSYGRQGYTF
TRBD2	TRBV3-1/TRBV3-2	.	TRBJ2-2	TGTGCCAGCAGCCGAGATCCTCGACTAGCGCCCGCCGTCGGGGAGCTGTTTTTT	CASSRDPRLAPAVGELFF
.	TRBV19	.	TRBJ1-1	TGTGCCAGTGGAAGGGGATGGGACACTGAAGCTTTCTTT	CASGRGWDTEAFF
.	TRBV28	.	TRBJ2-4	TGTGCCAGCAGTTTTTATCTTGGGAGGAAAAACATTCAGTACTTC	CASSFYLGRKNIQYF
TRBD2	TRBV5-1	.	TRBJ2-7	TGCGCCAGCAGCGTGCGGGGGTCCTACGAGCAGTACTTC	CASSVRGSYEQYF
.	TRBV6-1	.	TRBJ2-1	TGTGCCAGCAGTGAACCCGCGCTTGCTGAGCAGTTCTTC	CASSEPALAEQFF
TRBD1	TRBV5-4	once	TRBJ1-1	TGTGCCAGCAGCCCAGGGGGACGAATGAACACTGAAGCTTTCTTT	CASSPGGRMNTEAFF
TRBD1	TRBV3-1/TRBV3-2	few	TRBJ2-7	TGTGCCAGCAGCCAAGATCGACCGGGACAGGTGAGCTCCTACGAGCAGTACTTC	CASSQDRPGQVSSYEQYF
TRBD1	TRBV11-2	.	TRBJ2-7	TGTGCCAGCAGCTTAGGGACAGGGGCCACCTACGAGCAGTACTTC	CASSLGTGATYEQYF
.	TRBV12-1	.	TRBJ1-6	TGTGCCAGCAGCGTCCGGGACAGGCCCTATAATTCACCCCTCCACTTT	CASSVRDRPYNSPLHF
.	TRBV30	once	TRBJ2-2	TGTGCCTGGAGTGAGGCGGGGACCGGGGAGCTGTTTTTT	CAWSEAGTGELFF
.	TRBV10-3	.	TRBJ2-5	TGTGCCATCAGTGACTTGGCGGGGCAAGAGACCCAGTACTTC	CAISDLAGQETQYF
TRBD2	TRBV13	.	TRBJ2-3	TGTGCCAGCAGCATTAGTAGCGGGGGGACTAGCACAGATACGCAGTATTTT	CASSISSGGTSTDTQYF
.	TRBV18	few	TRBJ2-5	TGTGCCAGCTCACCCAACCATCGGGGGAGGCAAGAGACCCAGTACTTC	CASSPNHRGRQETQYF
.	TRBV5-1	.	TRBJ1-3	TGCGCCAGCAGCTTGGCAGGGTCTGGGTCTGGAAACACCATATATTTT	CASSLAGSGSGNTIYF
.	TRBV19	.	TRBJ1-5	TGTGCCAGTAGTATGGGAACAGGCAATAGCAATCAGCCCCAGCATTTT	CASSMGTGNSNQPQHF
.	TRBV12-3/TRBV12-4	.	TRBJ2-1	TGTGCCAGCAGTTTATTGGGGGCGAATGAGCAGTTCTTC	CASSLLGANEQFF
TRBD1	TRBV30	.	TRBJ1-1	TGTGCCTGGAGACCCCTGGGACAGGGGCCTCCTGAAGCTTTCTTT	CAWRPLGQGPPEAFF
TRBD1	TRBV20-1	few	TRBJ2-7	TGCAGTGCTAGTCTGAGCTTTATAGGACAGGTGAACGAGCAGTACTTC	CSASLSFIGQVNEQYF
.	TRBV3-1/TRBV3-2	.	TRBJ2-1	TGTGCCAGCAGCTCTACTAGAAACTCCTACAATGAGCAGTTCTTC	CASSSTRNSYNEQFF
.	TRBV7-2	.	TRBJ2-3	TGTGCCAGCAGCTCAGGTGGCGGGGGCCCCACAGATACGCAGTATTTT	CASSSGGGGPTDTQYF
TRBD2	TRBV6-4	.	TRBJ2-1	TGTGCCAGCAGTGAGGGGCCGGCTAGCGGGGTGCGGCGTGAGCAGTTCTTC	CASSEGPASGVRREQFF
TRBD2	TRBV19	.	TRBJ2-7	TGTGCCAGTGGACTAGCGGGGTCCTACGAGCAGTACTTC	CASGLAGSYEQYF
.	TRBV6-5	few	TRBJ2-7	TGTGCCAGCAGTTATGGGGCCTTGGGGACCTACGAGCAGTACTTC	CASSYGALGTYEQYF
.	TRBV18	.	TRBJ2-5	TGTGCCAGCTCGGAAGTGGGGCCGGTTGGAGAGACCCAGTACTTC	CASSEVGPVGETQYF
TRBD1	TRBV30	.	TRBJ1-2	TGTGCCTGGAGGGGACAGGGAGTCGTCTTCTATGGCTACACCTTC	CAWRGQGVVFYGYTF
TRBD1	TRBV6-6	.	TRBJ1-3	TGTGCCAGCAGTACGGGGCAGGGGGCAAACACCATATATTTT	CASSTGQGANTIYF